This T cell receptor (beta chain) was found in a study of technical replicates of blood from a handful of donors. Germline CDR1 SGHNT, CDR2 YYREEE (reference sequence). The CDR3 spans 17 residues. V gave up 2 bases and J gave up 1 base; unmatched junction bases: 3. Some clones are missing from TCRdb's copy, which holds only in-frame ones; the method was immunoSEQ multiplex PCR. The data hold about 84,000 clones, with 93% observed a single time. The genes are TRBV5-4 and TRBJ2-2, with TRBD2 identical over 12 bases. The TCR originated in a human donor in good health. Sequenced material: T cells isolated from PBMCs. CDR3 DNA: TGTGCCAGCAGCTTTCCTAGCGGGGGGGAGAACACCGGGGAGCTGTTTTTT. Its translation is CASSFPSGGENTGELFF.